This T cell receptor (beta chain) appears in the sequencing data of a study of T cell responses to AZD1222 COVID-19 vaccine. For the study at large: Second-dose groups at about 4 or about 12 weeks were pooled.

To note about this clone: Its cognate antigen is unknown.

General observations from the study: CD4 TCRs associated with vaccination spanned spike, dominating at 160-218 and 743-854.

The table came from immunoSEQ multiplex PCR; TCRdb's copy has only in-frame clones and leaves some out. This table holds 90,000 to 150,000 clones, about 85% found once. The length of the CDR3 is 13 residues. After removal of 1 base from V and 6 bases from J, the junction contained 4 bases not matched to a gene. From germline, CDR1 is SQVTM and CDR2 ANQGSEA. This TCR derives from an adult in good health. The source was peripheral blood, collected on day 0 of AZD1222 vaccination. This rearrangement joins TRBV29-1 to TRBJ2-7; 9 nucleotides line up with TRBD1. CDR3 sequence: CSVEGTGVLEQYF. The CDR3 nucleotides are TGCAGCGTTGAAGGGACAGGGGTGCTCGAGCAGTACTTC.